Following are 19 T cell receptor beta chains from one sample sequenced in a study of T-cell reconstitution after alpha-beta-depleted transplantation in children. Unique molecular identifiers were used to barcode this TCRbeta library. TCRdb passed the PCR reads through MiXCR, listing each CDR3 protein once. The sample lists hundreds of thousands of distinct CDR3 sequences, 17% seen once, with around 45% in the top ten. The sample consisted of PBMCs, mostly from graft donor cells, taken 360 days after TCRalphabeta/CD19-depleted stem cell transplant. The receptors come from a male patient aged 2-9 years who had a stem cell transplant for acute lymphoblastic leukemia, so the T cells may come from the graft donor.

The chain joins TRBV11-2 to TRBJ1-6, with D maybe TRBD1 (5 bases). CDR1 and CDR2 (germline): SGHAT, FQNNGV. Between the trimmed V and J ends, which lost 8 bases and 9 bases, there was a span of 20 bases. The CDR3 runs to 15 residues. CDR3 region: CASRYPGRGTSPLHF. For the CDR3, the DNA is TGTGCCAGCCGCTACCCCGGCCGGGGGACTTCACCCCTCCACTTT.

V is TRBV12-3 or TRBV12-4 and J is TRBJ2-5; TRBD1 agrees at 7 bases. V trimming: 6 bases; J trimming: 5 bases; junction bases outside the gene matches: 6. This CDR3 region has 13 residues. CDR3: CASRRQGGETQYF. CDR3 nucleotide sequence: TGTGCCAGCAGGCGACAGGGTGGGGAGACCCAGTACTTC.

The V and J genes are TRBV5-1 and TRBJ2-5; D ambiguous. The CDR3 has 14 residues. Germline lookup yields CDR1 SGHRS and CDR2 YFSETQ. Trimming shortened V by 0 bases and J by 2 bases, and 8 bases separated the two germline ends. The CDR3 coding sequence is TGCGCCAGCAGCTTGGACGTGGGTCAAGAGACCCAGTACTTC. The encoded protein is CASSLDVGQETQYF.

On this clonotype: One junction end disagrees with the germline gene, perhaps due to a read error. The rearrangement joins TRBV28 to TRBJ2-7; D assignment may be TRBD1 or TRBD2 (5 bases each). The CDR3 extends over 15 amino acids. Germline V gene lookup returns CDR1 MDHEN and CDR2 SYDVKM. The CDR3 sequence: CASIPGQLVSHEQYF. The DNA for the CDR3 is TGTGCCAGCATACCTGGACAACTAGTCTCCCACGAGCAGTACTTC.

This clonotype was counted a few times. The chain joins TRBV5-1 to TRBJ2-1; the D gene is possibly TRBD2 (6 bases). CDR3 length equals 16 residues. With 0 bases removed from V and 0 bases from J, the gap between germline ends came to 10 bases. CDR1 and CDR2 from the germline V gene are SGHRS and YFSETQ. The CDR3 region has the DNA TGCGCCAGCAGCTTGGCCGCGGGAAACTCCTACAATGAGCAGTTCTTC. This codes for CASSLAAGNSYNEQFF.

This clonotype was picked up a small number of times. The gene calls are TRBV18 and TRBJ2-7, with TRBD2 as a possible D gene (7 bases). The CDR3 spans 14 residues. Germline V gives CDR1 KGHSH, CDR2 LQKENI. V lost 0 bases to trimming and J lost 2 bases, with 8 bases between them. The CDR3 loop reads CASSPPGGAYEQYF. Written as DNA, the CDR3 is TGTGCCAGCTCACCACCAGGGGGGGCCTACGAGCAGTACTTC.

This clonotype was seen a few times. The chain joins TRBV4-1 to TRBJ1-1; D is unresolved. The length of the CDR3 is 17 residues. V lost 1 base, J lost 3 bases, and 18 bases lay in between. Germline lookup yields CDR1 MGHRA and CDR2 YSYEKL. The CDR3 DNA reads as TGCGCCAGCAGCCAAGTGGGAGGAGAACTGACGGACACTGAAGCTTTCTTT. This encodes CASSQVGGELTDTEAFF.

Only one count was recorded for this clonotype. V usage is TRBV27 and J usage is TRBJ2-1, with 10 bases matching TRBD2. Germline lookup yields CDR1 MNHEY and CDR2 SMNVEV (reference sequence). Trimming took 3 bases from V and 7 from J; bases not matched to a gene: 15. The CDR3 runs to 18 residues. The CDR3 loop reads CASSLRLAGAYRGNEQFF. The DNA of the CDR3 is TGTGCCAGCAGTTTGCGGCTAGCGGGAGCTTATCGGGGAAATGAGCAGTTCTTC.

The gene calls are TRBV5-1 and TRBJ2-7; tentatively, D is TRBD1 or TRBD2 (6 bases each). The CDR3 consists of 16 residues. The germline V and J ends were trimmed by 0 bases and 2 bases, with 15 bases remaining between them. The V gene's germline CDR1 is SGHRS and CDR2 YFSETQ. The CDR3 region is CASSLAERGEPYEQYF. CDR3 nucleotide sequence: TGCGCCAGCAGCTTGGCCGAGAGGGGGGAGCCCTACGAGCAGTACTTC.

This chain uses TRBV7-2 with TRBJ2-3; a possible D gene is TRBD1 (6 bases). CDR1 and CDR2 from the germline V gene are SGHTA and FQGNSA. The CDR3 consists of 15 residues. V shed 1 base and J shed 2 bases, with 10 bases lying between them. The DNA of the CDR3 is TGTGCCAGCAGCTTAGGGGGACAACACACAGATACGCAGTATTTT. This translates into CASSLGGQHTDTQYF.

The V and J genes are TRBV12-3 or TRBV12-4 and TRBJ1-1; the match to TRBD1 covers 8 bases. The V segment lost 5 bases and the J segment 1 base; nucleotides outside the gene matches: 6. The CDR3 sequence is 15 residues long. The CDR3, as DNA: TGTGCCAGCAGTCGACACGGACAGGGGAACACTGAAGCTTTCTTT. This encodes CASSRHGQGNTEAFF.

The genes are TRBV10-3 and TRBJ2-2; D not resolved. The CDR3 sequence is 14 residues long. Germline V gene sequence: CDR1 ENHRY, CDR2 SYGVKD. The V and J ends lost 7 bases and 0 bases respectively, with 9 bases between them. CDR3 nucleotides: TGTGCCATCAAGCAAGCCTCGAACACCGGGGAGCTGTTTTTT. This gives the protein CAIKQASNTGELFF.

The sample holds many counts of this clonotype. The chain is built from TRBV28 and TRBJ2-5, with TRBD2 identical over 13 bases. The CDR3 runs 14 residues. Per the germline V gene, CDR1 is MDHEN and CDR2 is SYDVKM. The J segment lost 4 bases and the V segment lost 8 bases, leaving 4 bases of the junction unmatched. This CDR3 is CASRGLAGRETQYF. The CDR3, as DNA: TGTGCCAGCCGGGGACTAGCGGGGAGAGAGACCCAGTACTTC.

The sample holds many counts of this clonotype. The V gene is TRBV12-3 or TRBV12-4, the J gene TRBJ2-1; TRBD2 agrees at 7 bases. V was clipped by 4 bases and J by 2 bases; unmatched bases: 2. This CDR3 comprises 14 residues. The CDR3 protein is CASSWGGAYNEQFF. The CDR3 nucleotides are TGTGCCAGCAGTTGGGGGGGGGCCTACAATGAGCAGTTCTTC.

The genes are TRBV7-9 and TRBJ2-7; 8 bases align to TRBD1. The CDR3 extends over 14 amino acids. The V segment lost 3 bases and the J segment 5 bases; nucleotides outside the gene matches: 6. CDR1 and CDR2 (germline): SEHNR, FQNEAQ (reference sequence). This chain's CDR3 is CASSFSRGRHEQYF. The CDR3 DNA sequence: TGTGCCAGCAGCTTTAGCAGGGGGCGGCACGAGCAGTACTTC.

V is TRBV7-2 and J is TRBJ1-1; the D is unclear. The V gene's germline CDR1 is SGHTA and CDR2 FQGNSA. The CDR3 loop spans 16 amino acids. Trimming stripped 1 base from V and 2 bases from J, with 14 bases between. The CDR3 protein is CASSLDLLGPNTEAFF. The CDR3 DNA reads as TGTGCCAGCAGCTTAGACCTACTAGGACCTAACACTGAAGCTTTCTTT. Full variable domain (outside the CDR3, taken from reference TRBV7-2 and TRBJ1-1): GAGVSQSPSNKVTEKGKDVELRCDPISGHTALYWYRQSLGQGLEFLIYFQGNSAPDKSGLPSDRFSAERTGGSVSTLTIQRTQQEDSAVYLCASSLDLLGPNTEAFFGQGTRLTVV.

Comment on this clonotype: A junction end diverges from the germline sequence, so it may reflect a read error. V and J are TRBV5-1 and TRBJ2-2; D remains ambiguous. This CDR3 contains 15 residues. CDR1 is SGHRS and CDR2 is YFSETQ in the germline V gene. CDR3 residues: CACSLNQPFTGELFF. The CDR3 nucleotides are TGCGCCTGCAGCTTGAATCAGCCCTTCACCGGGGAGCTGTTTTTT.

The chain links TRBV20-1 to TRBJ2-3; no firm D call. The germline V gene encodes CDR1 DFQATT and CDR2 SNEGSKA (reference sequence). The CDR3 totals 15 residues. The V and J ends lost 3 bases and 0 bases respectively, with 13 bases between them. CDR3 DNA: TGCAGTGCTAGGACGGCCGCGACTAGCACAGATACGCAGTATTTT. This gives the protein CSARTAATSTDTQYF.

This clonotype has more than one count but fewer than ten. The chain carries TRBV5-6 and TRBJ2-3, with D unclear. From germline, CDR1 is SGHDT and CDR2 YYEEEE. The V gene lost 2 bases and the J gene lost 6 bases, with 22 bases spanning the gap. The CDR3 covers 17 residues. In DNA form, the CDR3 reads TGTGCCAGCAGCTTCCCCTTTTGGGGTAGAGAGTGGGATACGCAGTATTTT. This codes for CASSFPFWGREWDTQYF.